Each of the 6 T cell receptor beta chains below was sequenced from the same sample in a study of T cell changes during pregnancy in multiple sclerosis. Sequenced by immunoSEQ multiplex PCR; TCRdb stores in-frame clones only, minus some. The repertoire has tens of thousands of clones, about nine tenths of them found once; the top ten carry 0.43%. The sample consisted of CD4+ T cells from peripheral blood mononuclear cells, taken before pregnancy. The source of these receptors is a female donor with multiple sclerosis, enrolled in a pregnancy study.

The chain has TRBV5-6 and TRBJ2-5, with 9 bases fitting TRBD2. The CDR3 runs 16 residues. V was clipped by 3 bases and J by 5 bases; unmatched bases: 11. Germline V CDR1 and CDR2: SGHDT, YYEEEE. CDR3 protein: CASSSVAGGPVETQYF. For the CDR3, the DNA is TGTGCCAGCAGCTCGGTGGCGGGAGGGCCCGTGGAGACCCAGTACTTC. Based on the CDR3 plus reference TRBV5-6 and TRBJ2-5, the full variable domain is DAGVTQSPTHLIKTRGQQVTLRCSPKSGHDTVSWYQQALGQGPQFIFQYYEEEERQRGNFPDRFSGHQFPNYSSELNVNALLLGDSALYLCASSSVAGGPVETQYFGPGTRLLVL.

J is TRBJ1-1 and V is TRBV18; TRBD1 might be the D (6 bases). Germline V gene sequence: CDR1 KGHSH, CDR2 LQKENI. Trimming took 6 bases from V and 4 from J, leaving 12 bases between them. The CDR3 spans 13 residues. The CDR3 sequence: CASSGVGGTEAFF. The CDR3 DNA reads TGTGCCAGCTCGGGGGTAGGGGGCACTGAAGCTTTCTTT. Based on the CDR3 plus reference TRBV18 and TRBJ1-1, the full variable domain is NAGVMQNPRHLVRRRGQEARLRCSPMKGHSHVYWYRQLPEEGLKFMVYLQKENIIDESGMPKERFSAEFPKEGPSILRIQQVVRGDSAAYFCASSGVGGTEAFFGQGTRLTVV.

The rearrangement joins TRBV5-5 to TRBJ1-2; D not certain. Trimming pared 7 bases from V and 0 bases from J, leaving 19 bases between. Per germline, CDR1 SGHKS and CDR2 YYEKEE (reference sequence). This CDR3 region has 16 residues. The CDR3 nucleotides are TGTGCCAGCGTAACCCACCCGCCCGAGGCTAACTATGGCTACACCTTC. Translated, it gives CASVTHPPEANYGYTF.

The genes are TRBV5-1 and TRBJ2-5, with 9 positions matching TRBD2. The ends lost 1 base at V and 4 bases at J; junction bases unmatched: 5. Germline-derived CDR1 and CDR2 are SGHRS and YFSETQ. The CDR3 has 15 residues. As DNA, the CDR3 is TGCGCCAGCAGCTTGACCCTAGCGGGAATAGAGACCCAGTACTTC. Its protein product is CASSLTLAGIETQYF.

The CDR3 DNA reads as TGTGCCAGCAGCTTGGGAGGGTTATCAGATACGCAGTATTTT. This codes for CASSLGGLSDTQYF. The chain links TRBV5-4 to TRBJ2-3; D perhaps matches TRBD2 (5 bases). Germline-derived CDR1 and CDR2 are SGHNT and YYREEE (reference sequence). The CDR3 covers 14 residues. Trimming took off 0 bases at V and 4 bases at J, with 9 bases between the two ends.

The CDR3 DNA sequence: TGTGCCAGTAGTATTTCAGGCCAGACTAATTCACCCCTCCACTTT. As protein: CASSISGQTNSPLHF. The chain carries TRBV19 and TRBJ1-6; D gene ambiguous. The CDR3 is made up of 15 amino acids. CDR1 LNHDA and CDR2 SQIVND come from the germline V gene (reference sequence). The ends were cut back, 3 bases at V and 6 bases at J, with 12 bases in the middle.